The sequence of this T cell receptor beta chain was determined in a study of T cell repertoires in cytomegalovirus infection. One entry per CDR3 protein results from TCRdb running MiXCR on the reads. Of 70,000 or so distinct CDR3 sequences in the sample, 25% to 30% were seen once. Points on this clonotype: Its cognate antigen is unknown.

V gave up 2 bases and J gave up 5 bases; unmatched junction bases: 12. Germline lookup yields CDR1 DFQATT and CDR2 SNEGSKA (reference sequence). The CDR3 consists of 17 residues. Here the sequenced sample was CD8+ T cells from cultured PBMCs, taken from culture after CMV antigen stimulation. The sequence came from a human donor in good health (CMV status not recorded). Some clones in this sample may be carry-over from other donors' samples. This chain joins TRBV20-1 and TRBJ2-1; 10 bases map to TRBD2. The DNA for the CDR3 is TGCAGTGCTAGAAACCCCACTAGCGGGATCGCTAACAATGAGCAGTTCTTC. Translation: CSARNPTSGIANNEQFF.